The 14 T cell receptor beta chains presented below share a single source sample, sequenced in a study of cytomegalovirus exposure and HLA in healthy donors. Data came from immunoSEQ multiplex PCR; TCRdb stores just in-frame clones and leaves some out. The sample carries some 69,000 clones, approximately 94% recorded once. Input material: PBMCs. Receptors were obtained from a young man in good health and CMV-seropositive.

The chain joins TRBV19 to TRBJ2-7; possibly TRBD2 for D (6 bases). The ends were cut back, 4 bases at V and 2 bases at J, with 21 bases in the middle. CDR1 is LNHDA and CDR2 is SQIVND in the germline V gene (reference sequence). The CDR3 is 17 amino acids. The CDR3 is CASSTTAGRVRAYEQYF. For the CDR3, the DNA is TGTGCCAGTAGTACCACGGCGGGAAGGGTAAGGGCCTACGAGCAGTACTTC.

CDR3 protein: CASSPPRGGNYGYTF. The CDR3 nucleotides read TGTGCCAGCAGTCCCCCTCGGGGGGGCAACTATGGCTACACCTTC. The V and J genes are TRBV28 and TRBJ1-2; maybe TRBD1 (6 bases). This CDR3 has 15 residues. V lost 5 bases, J lost 2 bases, and 15 bases lay in between. Germline lookup yields CDR1 MDHEN and CDR2 SYDVKM.

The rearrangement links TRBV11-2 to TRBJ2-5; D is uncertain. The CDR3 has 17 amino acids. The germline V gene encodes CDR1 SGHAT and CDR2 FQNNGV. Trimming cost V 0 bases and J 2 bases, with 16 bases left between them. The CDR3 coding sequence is TGTGCCAGCAGCTTAGATCGTACATCAGGATTTCAAGAGACCCAGTACTTC. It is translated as CASSLDRTSGFQETQYF.

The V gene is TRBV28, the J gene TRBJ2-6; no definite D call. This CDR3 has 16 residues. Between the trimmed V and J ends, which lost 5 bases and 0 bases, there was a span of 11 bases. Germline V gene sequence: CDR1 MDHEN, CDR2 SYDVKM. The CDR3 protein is CASSPSGRSGANVLTF. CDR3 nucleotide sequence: TGTGCCAGCAGTCCAAGTGGGCGCTCTGGGGCCAACGTCCTGACTTTC.

CDR3: CASSLTGDRGLFNYGYTF. CDR3 DNA: TGTGCCAGCAGCTTAACAGGCGACAGGGGGCTCTTCAACTATGGCTACACCTTC. The V and J genes are TRBV11-2 and TRBJ1-2; 10 bases match TRBD1. The V segment lost 2 bases and the J segment 2 bases; nucleotides outside the gene matches: 11. In germline, CDR1 is SGHAT, CDR2 FQNNGV. This CDR3 contains 18 residues. The full variable domain, its missing parts supplied by reference TRBV11-2 and TRBJ1-2, is EAGVAQSPRYKIIEKRQSVAFWCNPISGHATLYWYQQILGQGPKLLIQFQNNGVVDDSQLPKDRFSAERLKGVDSTLKIQPAKLEDSAVYLCASSLTGDRGLFNYGYTFGSGTRLTVV.

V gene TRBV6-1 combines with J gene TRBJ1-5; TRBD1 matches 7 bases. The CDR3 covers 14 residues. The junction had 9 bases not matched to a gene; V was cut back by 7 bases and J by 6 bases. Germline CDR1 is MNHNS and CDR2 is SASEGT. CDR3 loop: CASIHTGESQPQHF. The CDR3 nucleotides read TGTGCCAGCATCCATACAGGGGAAAGTCAGCCCCAGCATTTT.

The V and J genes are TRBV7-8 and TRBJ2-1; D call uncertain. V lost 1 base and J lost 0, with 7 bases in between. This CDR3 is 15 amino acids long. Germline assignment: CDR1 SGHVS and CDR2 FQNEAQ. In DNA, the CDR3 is TGTGCCAGCAGCTTAGAGTTCAGCTCCTACAATGAGCAGTTCTTC. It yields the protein CASSLEFSSYNEQFF. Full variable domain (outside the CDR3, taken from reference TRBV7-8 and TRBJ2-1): GAGVSQSPRYKVAKRGQDVALRCDPISGHVSLFWYQQALGQGPEFLTYFQNEAQLDKSGLPSDRFFAERPEGSVSTLKIQRTQQEDSAVYLCASSLEFSSYNEQFFGPGTRLTVL.

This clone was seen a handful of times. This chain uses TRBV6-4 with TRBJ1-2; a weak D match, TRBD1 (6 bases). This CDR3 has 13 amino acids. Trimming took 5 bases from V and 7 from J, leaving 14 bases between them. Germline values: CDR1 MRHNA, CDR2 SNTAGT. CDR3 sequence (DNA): TGTGCCAGCAGTCAGAGGGGGATCCCTGGCTACACCTTC. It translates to CASSQRGIPGYTF.

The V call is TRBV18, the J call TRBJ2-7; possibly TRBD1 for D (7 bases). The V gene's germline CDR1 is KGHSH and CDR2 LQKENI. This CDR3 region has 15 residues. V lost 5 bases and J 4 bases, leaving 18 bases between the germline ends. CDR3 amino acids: CASSVGGTESYEQYF. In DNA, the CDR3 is TGTGCCAGCTCAGTCGGCGGGACAGAATCGTACGAGCAGTACTTC.

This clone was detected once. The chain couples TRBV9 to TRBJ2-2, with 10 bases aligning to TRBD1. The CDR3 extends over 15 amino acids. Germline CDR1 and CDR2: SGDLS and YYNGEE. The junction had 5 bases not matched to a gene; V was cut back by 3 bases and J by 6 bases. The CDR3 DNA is TGTGCCAGCAGCGAGGGACAGGGGATTGCCGGGGAGCTGTTTTTT. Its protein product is CASSEGQGIAGELFF.

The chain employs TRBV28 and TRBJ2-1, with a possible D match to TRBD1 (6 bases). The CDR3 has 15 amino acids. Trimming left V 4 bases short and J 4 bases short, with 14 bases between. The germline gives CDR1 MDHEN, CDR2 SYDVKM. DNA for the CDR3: TGTGCCAGCAGTTCTCCAGGGGTTGCATACAATGAGCAGTTCTTC. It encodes CASSSPGVAYNEQFF. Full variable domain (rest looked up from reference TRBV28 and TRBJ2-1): DVKVTQSSRYLVKRTGEKVFLECVQDMDHENMFWYRQDPGLGLRLIYFSYDVKMKEKGDIPEGYSVSREKKERFSLILESASTNQTSMYLCASSSPGVAYNEQFFGPGTRLTVL.

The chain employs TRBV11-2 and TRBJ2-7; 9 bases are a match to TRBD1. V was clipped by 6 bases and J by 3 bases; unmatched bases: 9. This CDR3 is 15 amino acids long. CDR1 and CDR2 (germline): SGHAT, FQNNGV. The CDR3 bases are TGTGCCAGCAGTCCGGGACAGGGTAGGATCTACGAGCAGTACTTC. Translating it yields CASSPGQGRIYEQYF.

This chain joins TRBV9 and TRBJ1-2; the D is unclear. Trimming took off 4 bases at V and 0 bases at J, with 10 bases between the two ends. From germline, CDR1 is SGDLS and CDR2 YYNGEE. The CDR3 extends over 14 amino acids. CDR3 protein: CASSLWTANYGYTF. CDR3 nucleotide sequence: TGTGCCAGCAGCCTATGGACTGCTAACTATGGCTACACCTTC.

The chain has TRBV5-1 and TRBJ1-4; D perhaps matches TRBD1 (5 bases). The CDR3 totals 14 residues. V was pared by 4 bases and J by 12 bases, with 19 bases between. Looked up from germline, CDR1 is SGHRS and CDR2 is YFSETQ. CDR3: CASSGLGPVGELFF. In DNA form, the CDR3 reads TGCGCCAGCAGCGGTCTGGGGCCCGTAGGTGAACTGTTTTTT.